Reported below is one T cell receptor (beta chain). The V gene's germline CDR1 is SGDLS and CDR2 YYNGEE. V was trimmed by 3 bases and J by 2 bases, leaving 11 bases between them. This CDR3 has 14 residues. Data came from immunoSEQ multiplex PCR; TCRdb stores just in-frame clones and leaves some out. The sample records about 370,000 clones, 89% being singletons. This record comes from a study of blood T cell repertoires in COVID-19. Source material: peripheral blood. The chain combines TRBV9 with TRBJ1-1; D gene ambiguous. The source of this sequence is a woman in her thirties with COVID-19, enrolled during active disease. Here the CDR3 reads CASSGGRGNTEAFF. DNA for the CDR3: TGTGCCAGCAGCGGAGGACGGGGTAACACTGAAGCTTTCTTT.